This TCR beta chain was recorded in a study of human T cells and chemical hapten exposure. Study-level information: How much TCR each sample yielded varied, mostly because pooled library volumes differed slightly.

Study findings and constraints: There was no change with DPC sensitization in TCRs above 1 in 1000 frequency.

Unique molecular identifiers were affixed to discrete cDNA molecules within the library. TCRdb analysed the RACE reads with MiXCR anew, one entry per CDR3 protein. Among 30,000 to 35,000 distinct CDR3 sequences listed, about 5.5% were seen once. This clonotype was seen more than once but under ten times. No antigen is known for it. Noted time point: healthy volunteer bleed at 6 weeks. The authors extracted total RNA from unfractionated whole blood. This CDR3 is 15 amino acids long. The V gene's germline CDR1 is SGHKS and CDR2 YYEKEE (reference sequence). V was clipped by 0 bases and J by 5 bases; unmatched bases: 7.

The rearrangement links TRBV5-5 to TRBJ1-2; 7 bases align to TRBD1. The clonotype comes from a human donor in good health. Some clones in this sample may be carry-over from other donors' samples. Sequencing was done on a sample of whole blood. CDR3 protein: CASSLATGLGYGYTF. CDR3 nucleotides: TGTGCCAGCAGCTTGGCGACAGGGCTAGGGTATGGCTACACCTTC. Full variable domain (outside the CDR3, taken from reference TRBV5-5 and TRBJ1-2): DAGVTQSPTHLIKTRGQQVTLRCSPISGHKSVSWYQQVLGQGPQFIFQYYEKEERGRGNFPDRFSARQFPNYSSELNVNALLLGDSALYLCASSLATGLGYGYTFGSGTRLTVV.